This TCR beta chain is drawn from a study of blood T cell repertoires in COVID-19. The overall study: Sites across the United States, Italy and Spain contributed samples from acute and convalescent COVID-19.

A few counts support this clone. As processed by the authors: Researchers report that nucleated cell counts were estimated from reference gene primer amplification. The assay was immunoSEQ multiplex PCR, and TCRdb's table has in-frame clones only and misses some. The V and J calls and clone size come from that table; D and trimming were worked out from the DNA. The data hold under 250,000 clones, with 86% observed a single time. The material sequenced was peripheral blood. The receptor was derived from a woman aged 80 or older with COVID-19, enrolled during active disease.

CDR3 residues: CASKGQGPGNTIYF. CDR3 bases: TGTGCCAGCAAGGGACAGGGCCCTGGAAACACCATATATTTT. The J gene is TRBJ1-3, the V gene TRBV2; TRBD1 aligns across 9 bases. CDR1 is SNHLY, CDR2 FYNNEI, per germline. The length of the CDR3 is 14 residues. With 7 bases clipped from V and 2 bases from J, the junction kept 3 bases outside the gene matches. The variable domain in full, completed from reference TRBV2 and TRBJ1-3, reads EPEVTQTPSHQVTQMGQEVILRCVPISNHLYFYWYRQILGQKVEFLVSFYNNEISEKSEIFDDQFSVERPDGSNFTLKIRSTKLEDSAMYFCASKGQGPGNTIYFGEGSWLTVV.